This T cell receptor beta chain emerged from a study of T cell changes during pregnancy in multiple sclerosis. Clones were sequenced by immunoSEQ multiplex PCR, and TCRdb holds only the in-frame ones, with some missing. The profile covers tens of thousands of clones, with roughly 90% appearing a single time and 5.3% taken by the ten largest. The TCR was taken from a female donor in good health, enrolled as a control in a pregnancy study. This sample comprised CD8+ T cells from peripheral blood mononuclear cells, obtained in the second trimester of pregnancy.

CDR3 residues: CSDYQGKNTEAFF. The CDR3 DNA reads as TGCAGCGACTATCAGGGTAAAAACACTGAAGCTTTCTTT. The gene calls are TRBV29-1 and TRBJ1-1, with TRBD1 as a possible D gene (5 bases). The CDR3 is 13 residues long. Germline CDR1 SQVTM, CDR2 ANQGSEA. Trimming pared 7 bases from V and 2 bases from J, leaving 14 bases between.